This note documents a single T cell receptor beta chain sequence. Compared with the rest of its sample, this clonotype is medium-sized (0.01 to 0.1%). What antigen it recognizes has not been identified. Base quality data are lacking; no much larger clone is found one base away. The source of the sample is a study of immune reconstitution after stem cell transplant in scleroderma (TCRdb year 2017). Including the terminal cysteine and phenylalanine, the CDR3 comprises 14 residues. Kept here is only the CDR3 DNA, which spans 42 bases and is read in frame from base 1. Here V drops 8 bases and J drops 0 bases, and the junction holds 3 bases not matched to any gene. CDR1 and CDR2 are drawn from the germline V gene: ENHRY, SYGVKD. Library generation was performed with RT-PCR. The sequencing machine was an Illumina MiSeq. TCRdb reprocessing: public reads trimmed at Q25 with fastp, clones called with MiXCR, in-frame beta chains kept. Every entry covers one CDR3 protein and lists the most common genes and DNA from its rows. Here the sample has 3,000 to 4,500 distinct CDR3 sequences; roughly 5% occur a single time. The ten largest clones represent 15% of the sample.

This clonotype originated in a female donor with systemic sclerosis. This sample was obtained before or after autologous hematopoietic stem cell transplantation (not recorded which). The chain uses TRBV10-3 and TRBJ1-5, and TRBD1 matches 8 of the central bases. The CDR3 reads CAIGTGDSNQPQHF. The nucleotides read TGTGCCATCGGGACAGGCGATAGCAATCAGCCCCAGCATTTT.